This is a list of T cell receptor beta chains from one sample in a study of cytomegalovirus exposure and HLA in healthy donors. Libraries were prepared by immunoSEQ multiplex PCR; TCRdb keeps only in-frame clonotypes and omits some of them. The top ten hold 3% to 3.5% of the sample, which has 65,000 to 70,000 clones, approximately 91% seen once. The sequenced material came from PBMCs. The receptors were sampled from a man younger than 35 in good health and CMV-seronegative. Both conserved end residues are part of each CDR3. Fields, in order: V gene, clone size, D gene, J gene, CDR3 DNA, CDR3 protein. D genes are given only for firm matches. Only some rows state a clone size, as once, few, many or a class for expanded clones.

TRBV28	-	TRBD1	TRBJ2-5	TGTGCCAGCAGTTTAGACAGGGGCGAGACCCAGTACTTC	CASSLDRGETQYF
TRBV19	-	TRBD1	TRBJ1-5	TGTGCCAGTAGGAAAGGGGGACAGGACAATCAGCCCCAGCATTTT	CASRKGGQDNQPQHF
TRBV7-9	-	-	TRBJ2-2	TGTGCCAGCAGCCCTAAGTCCGGGGAGCTGTTTTTT	CASSPKSGELFF
TRBV2	-	-	TRBJ1-1	TGTGCCAGCAGAGAATTCGGGAACACTGAAGCTTTCTTT	CASREFGNTEAFF
TRBV7-3	-	TRBD1	TRBJ1-2	TGTGCCAGCAGCTTCCCCGGACAGGGAGGTGGCTACACCTTC	CASSFPGQGGGYTF
TRBV5-1	-	-	TRBJ1-1	TGCGCCAGCAGCTTGGACAGGGCGAACACTGAAGCTTTCTTT	CASSLDRANTEAFF
TRBV11-3	-	-	TRBJ2-1	TGTGCCAGCAGCTTTCTAGCTCAAGGTGAGCAGTTCTTC	CASSFLAQGEQFF
TRBV29-1	-	-	TRBJ2-1	TGCAGCGTGAATACCGGGACAACCTACAATGAGCAGTTCTTC	CSVNTGTTYNEQFF
TRBV5-1	-	TRBD1	TRBJ1-4	TGCGCCAGCAGCTTGGGGGACAGATCTAATGAAAAACTGTTTTTT	CASSLGDRSNEKLFF
TRBV11-3	-	-	TRBJ2-7	TGTGCCAGCAGCTTAGGAGAGTACGAGCAGTACTTC	CASSLGEYEQYF
TRBV27	-	-	TRBJ2-1	TGTGCCAGCAGTCCCCCCCCAGCGAACTACAATGAGCAGTTCTTC	CASSPPPANYNEQFF
TRBV7-8	-	-	TRBJ1-1	TGTGCCAGCAGTCAAGGGGGGGCGTTGGCTTTCTTT	CASSQGGALAFF
TRBV19	-	TRBD2	TRBJ2-3	TGTGCCAGTAGTATTGCGGGAGGCACTACAGATACGCAGTATTTT	CASSIAGGTTDTQYF
TRBV7-8	-	TRBD2	TRBJ2-1	TGTGCCAGCAGCCCCCCGGGGGGCAATGAGCAGTTCTTC	CASSPPGGNEQFF
TRBV7-3	-	-	TRBJ2-5	TGTGCCAGCAGCCGCATGGGTGGCGGGCGGGAGACCCAGTACTTC	CASSRMGGGRETQYF
TRBV7-2	-	-	TRBJ1-2	TGTGCCAGCAGCTTAGGTTCCTTAGAGAGCTACACCTTC	CASSLGSLESYTF
TRBV5-1	-	TRBD1	TRBJ1-1	TGCGCCAGCAGGGACAGGGGGCGGACTGAAGCTTTCTTT	CASRDRGRTEAFF
TRBV6-6	-	-	TRBJ2-4	TGTGCCAGCAGGGCAACAGGGACCTCCGAAAACATTCAGTACTTC	CASRATGTSENIQYF
TRBV28	-	TRBD1	TRBJ1-2	TGTGCCAGCAGCCGAGGACAGGGCTATGGCTACACCTTC	CASSRGQGYGYTF
TRBV6-5	few	TRBD1	TRBJ1-2	TGTGCCAGCAGTTACTTTGGGACAGGGAACCTCTATGGCTACACCTTC	CASSYFGTGNLYGYTF
TRBV5-1	-	-	TRBJ2-1	TGCGCCAGCAGCCTGGAACTGGTCTACAATGAGCAGTTCTTC	CASSLELVYNEQFF
TRBV11-3	-	TRBD2	TRBJ2-2	TGTGCCAGCAGCCCGGGACTAGCGGGAGGGCCGGTCACCGGGGAGCTGTTTTTT	CASSPGLAGGPVTGELFF
TRBV4-3	-	-	TRBJ2-5	TGCGCCAGCAGCCAGGCCACAGGGTCAGAGACCCAGTACTTC	CASSQATGSETQYF
TRBV28	-	TRBD1	TRBJ1-2	TGTGCCAGCAGCCGGGACAGGGGACTCTATGGCTACACCTTC	CASSRDRGLYGYTF
TRBV18	once	-	TRBJ1-2	TGTGCCAGCTCACCAAGGCAGGACTATGGCTACACCTTC	CASSPRQDYGYTF
TRBV18	-	TRBD2	TRBJ2-1	TGTGCCAGCTCCCCGTCTAGCGGGAGGGCCCATGAGCAGTTCTTC	CASSPSSGRAHEQFF
TRBV5-4	-	TRBD2	TRBJ2-1	TGTGCCAGCAGCTCGACTAGCGGAAGCCGGTTCTTC	CASSSTSGSRFF
TRBV7-6	-	-	TRBJ2-5	TGTGCCAGCAGCTTAGTAGCCCTTAGCGGCGCCCAGTACTTC	CASSLVALSGAQYF
TRBV7-9	-	-	TRBJ2-5	TGTGCCAGCACAGGGGTCCAAGAGACCCAGTACTTC	CASTGVQETQYF
TRBV6-5	-	TRBD2	TRBJ2-5	TGTGCCAGCACCGATCGGGGGAGGGGATGGGAGACCCAGTACTTC	CASTDRGRGWETQYF
TRBV30	-	-	TRBJ2-3	TGTGCCTGGAGTATGGCTAGCACAGATACGCAGTATTTT	CAWSMASTDTQYF
TRBV29-1	-	TRBD2	TRBJ2-1	TGCAGCGTTGCCGGACTAGCGGGAGAGTGGAATGAGCAGTTCTTC	CSVAGLAGEWNEQFF
TRBV7-2	once	TRBD1	TRBJ1-2	TGTGCCAGCAGCTTAGATAGGACAGGGAATGGCTACACCTTC	CASSLDRTGNGYTF
TRBV7-2	-	-	TRBJ1-2	TGTGCCAGCAGCAAAACATCGATCTATGGCTACACCTTC	CASSKTSIYGYTF
TRBV10-2	-	-	TRBJ2-1	TGCGCCAGCAACGCCATAGCGACTGGGCGCAATGAGCAGTTCTTC	CASNAIATGRNEQFF